Listed below are T cell receptor beta chains from one sample, sequenced in a study of OX40 agonist ivuxolimab in advanced cancers. TCRdb keeps only in-frame clones here, not all; method: immunoSEQ multiplex PCR. Of about 76,000 clones in the sample, roughly 87% are singletons; the top ten hold roughly 0.19%. The sample here was CD4+ or CD8+ T cells sorted from blood, taken in a trial of the OX40 agonist ivuxolimab. The receptors were sampled from an adult with an advanced solid tumor such as melanoma, head and neck, liver or kidney cancer. Both conserved end residues are trimmed from each CDR3.

>TRBV14
ASSQESTAYYGYT
>TRBV20-1
SARGEDTQY
>TRBV12-5
ASGIRTGDTGELF
>TRBV27
ASSLSAGGPYEQY
>TRBV6-5
ASSSYRGVGEQY
>TRBV9
ASSAAFREQF
>TRBV4-1
ASSSRAGGAEAF
>TRBV7-6
ASSLLHPETQY
>TRBV15
ATSRDSALAGMQETQY
>TRBV2
ASSDVGGDQPQH
>TRBV19
ASSRTGGTYGYT
>TRBV28
ASSFLGGNEKLF
>TRBV28
ASSLTGGRDEQY
>TRBV18
ASSPPTGRSGYT
>TRBV4-2
ASSQVRAAGEPEQF
>TRBV27
ASRAGTSVSGANVLT
>TRBV19
ASSMASLGHNEQF
>TRBV6-5
ASSYSGVRRYGQF
>TRBV28
ASCTVVRGYQPQH
>TRBV11-2
ASREGPQNEKLF
>TRBV14
ASSLWTGRGATQY
>TRBV27
ASSRYGTGDEKLF
>TRBV4-1
ASSQEQGAYEQY
>TRBV7-2
ASSLRGRGISYEQY
>TRBV7-9
ASSQGRLPGGTGELF
>TRBV18
ASSQDRPRYTEAF
>TRBV25-1
ASRGEGAEAF
>TRBV7-3
ASSSGLAGGWETQY
>TRBV19
ASSIGDNLYSNQPQH
>TRBV2
ASEPGITSYEQY
>TRBV7-2
ASSKRTGDLNTEAF
>TRBV4-2
ASSQGRVADTQY
>TRBV30
AWSVGVQGTQY
>TRBV27
ASSSAGTRNNQPQH
>TRBV7-2
ASSLVLDRSYEQY